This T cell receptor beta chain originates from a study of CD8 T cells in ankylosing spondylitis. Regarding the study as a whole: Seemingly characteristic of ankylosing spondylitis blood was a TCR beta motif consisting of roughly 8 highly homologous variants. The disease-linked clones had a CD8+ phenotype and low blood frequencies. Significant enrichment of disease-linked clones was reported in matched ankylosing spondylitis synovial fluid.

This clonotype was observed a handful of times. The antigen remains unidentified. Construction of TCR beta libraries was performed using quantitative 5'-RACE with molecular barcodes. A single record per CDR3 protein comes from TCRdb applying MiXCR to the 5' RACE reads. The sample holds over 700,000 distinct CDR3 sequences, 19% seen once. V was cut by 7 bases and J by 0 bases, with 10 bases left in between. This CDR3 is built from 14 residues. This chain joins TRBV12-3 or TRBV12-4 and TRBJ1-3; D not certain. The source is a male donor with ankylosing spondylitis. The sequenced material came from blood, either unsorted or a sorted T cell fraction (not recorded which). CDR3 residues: CASTSQSSGNTIYF. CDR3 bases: TGTGCCAGCACCTCGCAGAGCTCTGGAAACACCATATATTTT.